One and the same sample provided the 24 T cell receptor beta chains below, sequenced in a study of regulatory T cells in long-lasting Graves disease. This sample's time point: newly diagnosed GD, antithyroid drugs for less than 3 months. Extracted RNA from PBMCs served as the source of the TCR library. Building of the TCR beta libraries involved iRepertoire HTBI primers and Arm-PCR of CDR3 regions. TCRdb reprocessed the multiplex PCR reads via MiXCR and lists one record per CDR3 protein. The sample contains approximately 360,000 distinct CDR3 sequences, about an eighth of which appear only once. This same sample was also part of a study on T cells in Graves' hyperthyroidism and ophthalmopathy.

The input for sequencing was peripheral blood mononuclear cells (PBMCs), taken at new diagnosis, from a patient treated with antithyroid drugs. The source of these receptors is a woman between 18 and 29 years old with Graves disease.

The chain links TRBV19 to TRBJ1-2; 9 nucleotides align to TRBD1. CDR3 length equals 16 residues. V lost 4 bases, J lost 5 bases, and 11 bases stayed unmatched. Germline CDR1 reads LNHDA; CDR2 reads SQIVND (reference sequence). In nucleotides, the CDR3 is TGTGCCAGTAGTAGACCCCCGGGACAGGGAAGTTATGGCTACACCTTC. Translating it yields CASSRPPGQGSYGYTF.

This clonotype was observed at least ten times. This chain connects TRBV5-1 to TRBJ2-1, with TRBD1 identical over 7 bases. With 4 bases clipped from V and 10 bases from J, the junction kept 8 bases outside the gene matches. The germline V gene encodes CDR1 SGHRS and CDR2 YFSETQ. The CDR3 contains 13 residues. CDR3 sequence: CASSPWTGLEQFF. CDR3 coding DNA: TGCGCCAGCAGCCCATGGACAGGCCTCGAGCAGTTCTTC. Full variable domain (outside the CDR3, taken from reference TRBV5-1 and TRBJ2-1): KAGVTQTPRYLIKTRGQQVTLSCSPISGHRSVSWYQQTPGQGLQFLFEYFSETQRNKGNFPGRFSGRQFSNSRSEMNVSTLELGDSALYLCASSPWTGLEQFFGPGTRLTVL.

This clonotype was seen at least ten times. The chain joins TRBV18 to TRBJ1-1; 9 bases fit TRBD1. V shed 2 bases and J 5 bases; nucleotides not matched to a gene: 6. The CDR3 covers 15 residues. Germline assignment: CDR1 KGHSH and CDR2 LQKENI. CDR3 DNA sequence: TGTGCCAGCTCACCAACCGGGACAGGGTCAACTGAAGCTTTCTTT. This sequence encodes CASSPTGTGSTEAFF.

This clonotype appeared many times. J is TRBJ2-7 and V is TRBV20-1; 11 bases align to TRBD2. Germline V gives CDR1 DFQATT, CDR2 SNEGSKA (reference sequence). Trimming cost V 3 bases and J 12 bases; bases outside gene matches: 10. The CDR3 runs 13 residues. The CDR3 nucleotides are TGCAGTGCTAGGCCTATAGCGGGAGGGCCCCGGTACTTC. Its protein product is CSARPIAGGPRYF.

This clonotype was picked up many times. The chain carries TRBV18 and TRBJ2-7; the D is unclear. CDR1 and CDR2 (germline): KGHSH, LQKENI. V shed 4 bases and J shed 7 bases, with 11 bases lying between them. The CDR3 totals 12 residues. DNA of the CDR3: TGTGCCAGCTCACTCTGGTCTCGGGAGCAGTACTTC. Translating gives CASSLWSREQYF.

The gene calls are TRBV29-1 and TRBJ2-3; 7 bases line up with TRBD2. The CDR3 sequence is 16 residues long. The germline V gene has CDR1 SQVTM and CDR2 ANQGSEA. Trimming removed 3 bases from V and 2 bases from J; junction bases left unmatched: 11. CDR3 amino acids: CSVETAGRGITDTQYF. Written as DNA, the CDR3 is TGCAGCGTTGAGACCGCGGGGCGGGGGATCACAGATACGCAGTATTTT.

This clonotype was counted ten times or more. The chain uses TRBV15 and TRBJ2-2; TRBD1 matches at 11 bases. The V gene's germline CDR1 is LNHNV and CDR2 YYDKDF (reference sequence). This CDR3 region has 17 residues. V lost 3 bases to trimming and J lost 5 bases; unmatched junction nucleotides: 8. The CDR3 DNA reads as TGTGCCACCAGCAGCGGTGGACAGGGGGCGGGGACCGGGGAGCTGTTTTTT. This gives the protein CATSSGGQGAGTGELFF.

This clonotype has only a few counts. V gene TRBV5-4 combines with J gene TRBJ2-1, with D perhaps given as TRBD1 or TRBD2 (5 bases each). CDR1 is SGHNT and CDR2 is YYREEE in the germline V gene (reference sequence). This CDR3 has 15 residues. V was cut by 4 bases and J by 10 bases, with 21 bases left in between. CDR3 in DNA: TGTGCCAGCAGCCAGAGGGGAGACGACTACGGGGAGCAGTTCTTC. It encodes CASSQRGDDYGEQFF.

The J gene is TRBJ1-1, the V gene TRBV20-1; D is possibly TRBD1 (5 bases). V lost 1 base, J lost 5 bases, and 8 bases lay in between. The germline CDR1 and CDR2 sequences are DFQATT and SNEGSKA (reference sequence). The CDR3 sequence is 12 residues long. DNA of the CDR3: TGCAGTGCTAGAGTGGGGCTAACTGAAGCTTTCTTT. Its protein product is CSARVGLTEAFF.

This clonotype was counted only a few times. V usage is TRBV5-1 and J usage is TRBJ2-5; no reliable D call. The CDR3 runs to 12 residues. V was trimmed by 5 bases and J by 5 bases, leaving 10 bases between them. CDR1 is SGHRS and CDR2 is YFSETQ in the germline V gene. As DNA, the CDR3 is TGCGCCAGCAGGGGCGGATACGAGACCCAGTACTTC. Protein: CASRGGYETQYF.

There are many counts of this clonotype. V usage is TRBV12-3 or TRBV12-4 and J usage is TRBJ2-5; a weak D match, TRBD1 (6 bases). CDR3 length equals 14 residues. The V and J ends lost 4 bases and 5 bases respectively, with 14 bases between them. CDR3 loop: CASSSTGTTETQYF. CDR3 bases: TGTGCCAGCAGTTCGACAGGTACGACGGAGACCCAGTACTTC.

At least ten counts were recorded for this clonotype. CDR3 nucleotide sequence: TGTGCCAGCAGTTCCTATACCCTCCGGGACAATGACTCTGGGGCCAACGTCCTGACTTTC. It yields the protein CASSSYTLRDNDSGANVLTF. The chain has TRBV12-3 or TRBV12-4 and TRBJ2-6; D may be TRBD1 (6 bases). Trimming cost V 4 bases and J 0 bases, with 22 bases left between them. The CDR3 length is 20 residues.

This clonotype was detected ten times or more. V and J are TRBV11-3 and TRBJ2-1, with 8 bases aligning to TRBD2. Germline lookup yields CDR1 SGHNT and CDR2 YENEEA. Unmatched junction bases numbered 7, after V lost 1 base and J lost 8 bases. This CDR3 has 15 residues. CDR3 nucleotide sequence: TGTGCCAGCAGCTTAGGGTTAGCGGGGAGGGATGAGCAGTTCTTC. Translated, it gives CASSLGLAGRDEQFF. Looking up the rest from reference TRBV11-3 and TRBJ2-1 gives the full variable domain: EAGVVQSPRYKIIEKKQPVAFWCNPISGHNTLYWYLQNLGQGPELLIRYENEEAVDDSQLPKDRFSAERLKGVDSTLKIQPAELGDSAVYLCASSLGLAGRDEQFFGPGTRLTVL.

This clonotype was counted at least ten times. The gene calls are TRBV27 and TRBJ1-5, with D perhaps TRBD1 (5 bases). This CDR3 is 14 amino acids long. Germline CDR1 and CDR2: MNHEY and SMNVEV (reference sequence). V gave up 1 base and J gave up 7 bases, with 11 bases separating them. The DNA for the CDR3 is TGTGCCAGCAGTTTATGGGGCGGAGGACAGCCCCAGCATTTT. It codes for CASSLWGGGQPQHF.

At least ten counts were recorded for this clonotype. The chain employs TRBV7-9 and TRBJ1-1; unclear D gene. CDR1 and CDR2 (germline): SEHNR, FQNEAQ (reference sequence). The length of the CDR3 is 15 residues. With 3 bases removed from V and 0 bases from J, the gap between germline ends came to 11 bases. CDR3 protein: CASSFSRVMNTEAFF. The CDR3 nucleotides read TGTGCCAGCAGCTTCTCCCGGGTTATGAACACTGAAGCTTTCTTT. The variable domain in full, completed from reference TRBV7-9 and TRBJ1-1, reads DTGVSQNPRHKITKRGQNVTFRCDPISEHNRLYWYRQTLGQGPEFLTYFQNEAQLEKSRLLSDRFSAERPKGSFSTLEIQRTEQGDSAMYLCASSFSRVMNTEAFFGQGTRLTVV.

The V call is TRBV11-2, the J call TRBJ2-3; 12 nucleotides line up with TRBD2. The assigned J gene may be wrong: the sequence end matches TRBJ2-5 better. The germline V gene has CDR1 SGHAT and CDR2 FQNNGV. This CDR3 is 15 amino acids long. CDR3 nucleotide sequence: TGTGCCAGCAGCCGGACTAGCGGGAAAGTGGGGACCCAGTACTTC. Its protein product is CASSRTSGKVGTQYF.

Only a few counts were recorded for this clonotype. The chain couples TRBV20-1 to TRBJ1-3, with D perhaps matching TRBD1 (5 bases). The germline V and J ends were trimmed by 1 base and 3 bases, with 16 bases remaining between them. There are 16 residues in the CDR3. Germline loops: CDR1 DFQATT, CDR2 SNEGSKA (reference sequence). DNA for the CDR3: TGCAGTGCTAGAGTAGCGCGTTGGGGGAGTGGAAACACCATATATTTT. Protein sequence: CSARVARWGSGNTIYF.

In its sample, this clonotype was seen many times. The V call is TRBV10-3, the J call TRBJ2-1; 13 bases agree with TRBD2. CDR1 ENHRY and CDR2 SYGVKD come from the germline V gene. This CDR3 comprises 14 residues. J lost 6 bases, V lost 6 bases, and 2 bases had no gene match. The CDR3 sequence is CAIRGLAGPNEQFF. The CDR3 DNA follows: TGTGCCATCAGGGGACTAGCGGGACCCAATGAGCAGTTCTTC.

This clonotype was detected only a few times. Since a far larger clone is one base different, this is likely a read error. V gene TRBV13 combines with J gene TRBJ1-2; possible D gene TRBD1, 5 bases. The germline V gene encodes CDR1 PRHDT and CDR2 FYEKMQ (reference sequence). The CDR3 is made up of 15 amino acids. V lost 5 bases, J lost 0 bases, and 13 bases lay in between. The CDR3 DNA reads as TGTGCCAGCAGCCCATATGACAGAACTAACTATGGCTACACCTTC. The encoded protein is CASSPYDRTNYGYTF.

In its sample, this clonotype was seen many times. This sequence joins TRBV20-1 and TRBJ1-2; no firm D call. The V end was cut by 4 bases, the J end by 4 bases, with 16 bases between. The CDR3 covers 14 residues. CDR1 is DFQATT, CDR2 SNEGSKA, per germline (reference sequence). CDR3 loop: CSANPWEGVYGYTF. The CDR3 DNA is TGCAGTGCTAACCCCTGGGAGGGAGTCTATGGCTACACCTTC.

Only a few counts were recorded for this clonotype. This sequence joins TRBV6-5 and TRBJ1-3; D gene ambiguous. CDR3 length: 13 amino acids. V lost 4 bases to trimming and J lost 3 bases, with 7 bases between them. From germline, CDR1 is MNHEY and CDR2 SVGAGI. DNA for the CDR3: TGTGCCAGCAGTTCTAACAGTGGAAACACCATATATTTT. Translating it yields CASSSNSGNTIYF.

Of note for this clonotype: This CDR3 is missing its conserved last phenylalanine or tryptophan, likely due to a read error. This chain uses TRBV6-2 or TRBV6-3 with TRBJ1-5; 9 bases align to TRBD1. Germline V gene sequence: CDR1 MNHEY, CDR2 SVGEGT. V dropped 5 bases and J dropped 6; count of bases not matched to a gene: 14. The CDR3 contains 17 residues. CDR3 in amino acids: CASSSLWGQGFGQPQHS. CDR3 DNA sequence: TGTGCCAGCAGTAGCCTGTGGGGACAGGGCTTCGGTCAGCCCCAGCATTCT.

This clonotype was counted ten times or more. Written as DNA, the CDR3 is TGTGCCAGCAGTGAAGATGCGGAGCAGTACGTC. The encoded protein is CASSEDAEQYV. The chain employs TRBV6-1 and TRBJ2-7; no clear D gene. The CDR3 is 11 residues long. Germline V gene data show CDR1 as MNHNS and CDR2 as SASEGT. Trimming cost V 1 base and J 7 bases, with 5 bases left between them.

CDR3 in amino acids: CASSLVGSNIGYTF. The CDR3, as DNA: TGTGCCAGCAGCTTAGTTGGGTCGAATATCGGCTACACCTTC. The V call is TRBV7-9, the J call TRBJ1-2; D uncertain. Germline CDR1 reads SEHNR; CDR2 reads FQNEAQ (reference sequence). The CDR3 is made up of 14 amino acids. V lost 1 base and J 8 bases, leaving 14 bases between the germline ends.